This passage covers 21 T cell receptor beta chains from one sample sequenced in a study of graft-versus-host responses after intestinal transplantation. No antigen has been identified for these receptors. Sequencing used immunoSEQ multiplex PCR; TCRdb keeps in-frame clones, though not all of them. The table has about 71,000 clones, roughly 87% seen once. The sequences come from unstimulated CD8+ T cells sorted from spleen or lymph node cells, collected before intestinal transplant. The receptors originated from a human donor who received an intestinal transplant.

This chain connects TRBV2 to TRBJ1-3, with 7 positions matching TRBD1. Germline V gene sequence: CDR1 SNHLY, CDR2 FYNNEI. The J segment lost 10 bases and the V segment lost 7 bases, leaving 13 bases of the junction unmatched. This CDR3 contains 14 residues. Written as DNA, the CDR3 is TGTGCCAGCACCCCGCGCCGATACAGGGGTACCATATATTTT. Translating it yields CASTPRRYRGTIYF. Together with reference TRBV2 and TRBJ1-3, the CDR3 gives the full variable domain: EPEVTQTPSHQVTQMGQEVILRCVPISNHLYFYWYRQILGQKVEFLVSFYNNEISEKSEIFDDQFSVERPDGSNFTLKIRSTKLEDSAMYFCASTPRRYRGTIYFGEGSWLTVV.

The chain recombines TRBV7-6 with TRBJ1-2; D is possibly TRBD1 (5 bases). The CDR3 consists of 14 residues. V was cut by 5 bases and J by 8 bases, with 18 bases left in between. Germline values: CDR1 SGHVS, CDR2 FNYEAQ. As DNA, the CDR3 is TGTGCCAGCAGCCTGCGAGGCGGGGGTGAAGGCTACACCTTC. Amino acid sequence: CASSLRGGGEGYTF.

The genes are TRBV14 and TRBJ1-1; the D is unclear. V gave up 2 bases and J gave up 5 bases, with 6 bases separating them. This CDR3 has 12 residues. Per the germline V gene, CDR1 is SGHDN and CDR2 is FVKESK. The CDR3 DNA sequence: TGTGCCAGCAGCCAAATTTCGACTGAAGCTTTCTTT. This codes for CASSQISTEAFF.

This clone was found a few times. The V and J genes are TRBV13 and TRBJ2-7, with 8 bases that match TRBD1. CDR1 and CDR2 from the germline V gene are PRHDT and FYEKMQ (reference sequence). There are 15 residues in the CDR3. V lost 7 bases, J lost 2 bases, and 10 bases stayed unmatched. CDR3 in amino acids: CASTPPGTGAYEQYF. The DNA of the CDR3 is TGTGCCAGCACCCCTCCCGGGACAGGAGCCTACGAGCAGTACTTC.

The chain carries TRBV2 and TRBJ1-1; 8 bases are shared with TRBD1. The germline V gene has CDR1 SNHLY and CDR2 FYNNEI. This CDR3 is built from 15 residues. V lost 5 bases and J lost 5; bases outside the gene matches: 10. The CDR3 coding sequence is TGTGCCAGCAGTCAGACGACAGGGGATTATACTGAAGCTTTCTTT. This encodes CASSQTTGDYTEAFF.

The CDR3 loop reads CASSYSGGGTYNEQFF. Here the CDR3 DNA reads TGTGCCAGCAGTTACTCGGGGGGGGGAACTTACAATGAGCAGTTCTTC. This chain uses TRBV6-6 with TRBJ2-1; 7 nucleotides agree with TRBD2. CDR3 size: 16 residues. The V segment lost 0 bases and the J segment 4 bases; nucleotides outside the gene matches: 6. The germline CDR1 and CDR2 sequences are MNHNY and SVGAGI (reference sequence).

The chain joins TRBV6-5 to TRBJ2-7; D is possibly TRBD1 (6 bases). Trimming left V 5 bases short and J 1 base short, with 6 bases between. Germline loops: CDR1 MNHEY, CDR2 SVGAGI. This CDR3 is 12 amino acids long. CDR3 in DNA: TGTGCCAGCAGTACAGGGTCCTACGAGCAGTACTTC. As protein: CASSTGSYEQYF.

This chain connects TRBV9 to TRBJ2-1, with TRBD2 matching 10 bases. The V and J ends lost 3 bases and 0 bases, in that order; junction bases with no gene match: 3. There are 16 residues in the CDR3. Per germline, CDR1 SGDLS and CDR2 YYNGEE. The CDR3 loop is CASSAPSGGSYNEQFF. In DNA, the CDR3 is TGTGCCAGCAGCGCCCCTAGCGGGGGCTCCTACAATGAGCAGTTCTTC.

The genes are TRBV23-1 and TRBJ1-5; TRBD1 matches at 10 bases. TRBV23-1 is flagged as an ORF with uncertain function. The CDR3 contains 19 residues. V shed 0 bases, J shed 4 bases, and the junction held 12 bases outside the gene matches. The CDR3 spells CASSQSDSYRDRGNQPQHF. The CDR3 DNA follows: TGCGCCAGCAGTCAATCGGACTCTTATCGGGACAGGGGTAATCAGCCCCAGCATTTT.

Written as DNA, the CDR3 is TGTGCCAGCAGCGGAGGAGGGCCGGGCCAGCCCCAGCATTTT. Protein sequence: CASSGGGPGQPQHF. This chain links TRBV9 with TRBJ1-5; no clear D gene. Deletions cut 3 bases from V and 7 bases from J, with 14 bases between. This CDR3 region has 14 residues. The germline V gene has CDR1 SGDLS and CDR2 YYNGEE.

The rearrangement joins TRBV5-6 to TRBJ1-1; D call uncertain. V shed 0 bases and J shed 7 bases, with 13 bases lying between them. Germline V lookup: CDR1 SGHDT, CDR2 YYEEEE. CDR3 length: 14 amino acids. As DNA, the CDR3 is TGTGCCAGCAGCTTGGGGGCGAGCTCCGATGAAGCTTTCTTT. The encoded protein is CASSLGASSDEAFF.

The rearrangement joins TRBV6-4 to TRBJ2-3; 7 nucleotides agree with TRBD2. With V trimmed by 3 bases and J by 0 bases, 6 bases remained unmatched. The length of the CDR3 is 16 residues. The germline CDR1 and CDR2 sequences are MRHNA and SNTAGT. CDR3 DNA: TGTGCCAGCAGTGAGGGGAGCGGGACTAGCACAGATACGCAGTATTTT. Translated: CASSEGSGTSTDTQYF.

V is TRBV27 and J is TRBJ2-3; 8 positions match TRBD2. Germline loops: CDR1 MNHEY, CDR2 SMNVEV (reference sequence). V lost 7 bases to trimming and J lost 4 bases; unmatched junction nucleotides: 7. The CDR3 sequence is 14 residues long. CDR3 DNA sequence: TGTGCCAGCACGGTAGCGGGGCGGGCAGATACGCAGTATTTT. It yields the protein CASTVAGRADTQYF.

V and J are TRBV6-5 and TRBJ1-3; 10 bases agree with TRBD1. CDR1 is MNHEY, CDR2 SVGAGI, per germline. V dropped 4 bases and J dropped 1; count of bases not matched to a gene: 1. This CDR3 spans 15 amino acids. In DNA, the CDR3 is TGTGCCAGCAGTTGGGGACAGGGGTCTGGAAACACCATATATTTT. Its translation is CASSWGQGSGNTIYF.

The gene calls are TRBV27 and TRBJ1-1, with a possible D match to TRBD1 (6 bases). The V gene's germline CDR1 is MNHEY and CDR2 SMNVEV (reference sequence). The CDR3 has 15 residues. Trimming pared 5 bases from V and 3 bases from J, leaving 16 bases between. CDR3 region: CASSLQGPLDTEAFF. DNA for the CDR3: TGTGCCAGCAGTCTGCAGGGGCCCCTGGACACTGAAGCTTTCTTT.

The chain is built from TRBV5-4 and TRBJ1-1; no definite D call. CDR1 and CDR2 (germline): SGHNT, YYREEE (reference sequence). The CDR3 is made up of 12 amino acids. The V end lost 0 bases, the J end lost 11 bases, and 11 bases lay between the germline ends. The CDR3 reads CASSLEVGEAFF. Here the CDR3 DNA reads TGTGCCAGCAGCTTGGAGGTGGGAGAGGCTTTCTTT.

The V gene is TRBV7-9, the J gene TRBJ1-2; tentative D call: TRBD1 (6 bases). Germline V gene sequence: CDR1 SEHNR, CDR2 FQNEAQ (reference sequence). The ends were cut back, 2 bases at V and 4 bases at J, with 14 bases in the middle. The CDR3 has 15 residues. CDR3 DNA: TGTGCCAGCAGCTTACCATCGGACAGCGGCTATGGCTACACCTTC. It is translated as CASSLPSDSGYGYTF.

This chain uses TRBV2 with TRBJ1-6; D is perhaps TRBD1 (6 bases). Trimming took 5 bases from V and 0 from J, leaving 11 bases between them. Germline values: CDR1 SNHLY, CDR2 FYNNEI. This CDR3 spans 16 amino acids. The CDR3 nucleotides are TGTGCCAGCAGTCCAGACAGGAGCTCCTATAATTCACCCCTCCACTTT. It specifies CASSPDRSSYNSPLHF.

The chain uses TRBV27 and TRBJ2-2; TRBD1 is a possible D gene (6 bases). Germline V gene lookup returns CDR1 MNHEY and CDR2 SMNVEV (reference sequence). The CDR3 runs to 13 residues. The V end lost 10 bases, the J end lost 3 bases, and 12 bases lay between the germline ends. The chain's CDR3 is CATGDIDTGELFF. CDR3 DNA: TGTGCCACCGGGGACATAGACACCGGGGAGCTGTTTTTT.

V is TRBV11-2 and J is TRBJ2-5; D possibly corresponds to TRBD1 (5 bases). With the DNA end fitting TRBJ2-7 better, the J assignment may be wrong. This CDR3 is built from 14 residues. CDR1 and CDR2 (germline): SGHAT, FQNNGV. The CDR3 nucleotides are TGTGCCAGCAGCTTACACAGGTATCACTACGAGCAGTACTTC. Translation: CASSLHRYHYEQYF.

The DNA of the CDR3 is TGCGCCAGCAAAAGCATCGACCTAACAGGGGGATCTAGCACAGATACGCAGTATTTT. This codes for CASKSIDLTGGSSTDTQYF. The V and J genes are TRBV10-2 and TRBJ2-3, with 8 bases that match TRBD1. This CDR3 is built from 19 residues. V lost 7 bases and J lost 0; bases outside the gene matches: 18. Germline V gene lookup returns CDR1 WSHSY and CDR2 SAAADI.